This record covers a single T cell receptor (beta chain). Those enrolled, adults aged roughly 18 to 90 years, came from 25 or so US areas. Original processing methods: Amplification of reference gene primers provided the estimated nucleated cell counts. Clones were read by immunoSEQ multiplex PCR, and TCRdb kept only the in-frame ones, dropping some. The DNA was the basis for D and trimming; V, J and clone size are from that table. The table includes some 330,000 clones, roughly nine tenths detected once. The data were obtained in a study of blood T cell repertoires in COVID-19. This sequence was found in a woman aged 25 to 39 who had recovered from COVID-19. Material: PBMCs or T cells enriched from blood (not recorded which).

The CDR3 is CARRPGGSSYNEQFF. The CDR3 DNA reads as TGTGCCAGACGACCGGGCGGGAGCTCCTACAATGAGCAGTTCTTC. The chain has TRBV19 and TRBJ2-1; 7 bases match TRBD2. The CDR3 has 15 residues. The V segment lost 9 bases and the J segment 0 bases; nucleotides outside the gene matches: 8. Germline V gives CDR1 LNHDA, CDR2 SQIVND (reference sequence). Using reference TRBV19 and TRBJ2-1 for the parts outside the CDR3, the full variable domain is DGGITQSPKYLFRKEGQNVTLSCEQNLNHDAMYWYRQDPGQGLRLIYYSQIVNDFQKGDIAEGYSVSREKKESFPLTVTSAQKNPTAFYLCARRPGGSSYNEQFFGPGTRLTVL.